Presented here are 14 T cell receptor beta chains from one specimen sequenced in a study of T cell responses to AZD1222 COVID-19 vaccine. Clones were sequenced by immunoSEQ multiplex PCR, and TCRdb holds only the in-frame ones, with some missing. Here the sample spans over 60,000 clones, roughly 84% being singletons. The starting material was peripheral blood, obtained on day 0 of AZD1222 vaccination. These receptors all come from an adult in good health.

This sequence joins TRBV19 and TRBJ1-5; the D gene is possibly TRBD1 (5 bases). Looked up from germline, CDR1 is LNHDA and CDR2 is SQIVND (reference sequence). The V end lost 3 bases, the J end lost 3 bases, and 15 bases lay between the germline ends. The CDR3 length is 16 residues. The CDR3 loop is CASSIQGRTYNQPQHF. CDR3 nucleotide sequence: TGTGCCAGTAGTATCCAGGGCAGAACATACAATCAGCCCCAGCATTTT. The full variable domain, completed using reference TRBV19 and TRBJ1-5, is DGGITQSPKYLFRKEGQNVTLSCEQNLNHDAMYWYRQDPGQGLRLIYYSQIVNDFQKGDIAEGYSVSREKKESFPLTVTSAQKNPTAFYLCASSIQGRTYNQPQHFGDGTRLSIL.

CDR3 DNA sequence: TGTGCCAGCACCCCCGGACAAGGGCCTAATCAGCCCCAGCATTTT. Translated: CASTPGQGPNQPQHF. The chain is built from TRBV6-2 or TRBV6-3 and TRBJ1-5; weak D call: TRBD1 (5 bases). The V and J ends lost 7 bases and 4 bases respectively, with 17 bases between them. The CDR3 length is 15 residues. Looked up from germline, CDR1 is MNHEY and CDR2 is SVGEGT.

This clone came up once. The rearrangement uses TRBV3-1 (or the pseudogene TRBV3-2) and TRBJ1-1; no reliable D call. The CDR3 contains 14 residues. Deletions cut 1 base from V and 3 bases from J, with 9 bases between. Per germline, CDR1 LGHDT and CDR2 YNNKEL (reference sequence). CDR3 region: CASSQAQSYTEAFF. The CDR3 DNA sequence: TGTGCCAGCAGCCAAGCGCAAAGTTACACTGAAGCTTTCTTT.

The J gene is TRBJ2-2, the V gene TRBV7-2; a possible D gene is TRBD1 (6 bases). The CDR3 runs 16 residues. Germline lookup yields CDR1 SGHTA and CDR2 FQGNSA. V gave up 5 bases and J gave up 0 bases, with 13 bases separating them. For the CDR3, the DNA is TGTGCCAGCAGCCGCAAGACAGGAACGAACACCGGGGAGCTGTTTTTT. Its protein product is CASSRKTGTNTGELFF.

The V gene is TRBV5-6, the J gene TRBJ2-3, with a possible D match to TRBD2 (5 bases). Trimming removed 0 bases from V and 0 bases from J, with 8 bases in between. Germline V gene data show CDR1 as SGHDT and CDR2 as YYEEEE. The CDR3 consists of 15 residues. CDR3 nucleotide sequence: TGTGCCAGCAGCTTGGTTTCGGGGAGCACAGATACGCAGTATTTT. It yields the protein CASSLVSGSTDTQYF. Using reference TRBV5-6 and TRBJ2-3 for the parts outside the CDR3, the full variable domain is DAGVTQSPTHLIKTRGQQVTLRCSPKSGHDTVSWYQQALGQGPQFIFQYYEEEERQRGNFPDRFSGHQFPNYSSELNVNALLLGDSALYLCASSLVSGSTDTQYFGPGTRLTVL.

The rearrangement joins TRBV14 to TRBJ2-7; the D is unclear. The CDR3 length is 13 residues. V gave up 0 bases and J gave up 7 bases, with 10 bases separating them. Germline lookup yields CDR1 SGHDN and CDR2 FVKESK. The CDR3 bases are TGTGCCAGCAGCCAAGATTTAAACGGTGAGCAGTACTTC. It encodes CASSQDLNGEQYF.

V and J are TRBV7-2 and TRBJ1-5, with D perhaps TRBD1 (5 bases). V was cut by 3 bases and J by 2 bases, with 23 bases left in between. Per the germline V gene, CDR1 is SGHTA and CDR2 is FQGNSA. The CDR3 covers 19 residues. For the CDR3, the DNA is TGTGCCAGCAGCTTGACCTCCTTACCAGGGTACTTTGGCAATCAGCCCCAGCATTTT. Its translation is CASSLTSLPGYFGNQPQHF. Supplemented by reference TRBV7-2 and TRBJ1-5, the full variable domain reads GAGVSQSPSNKVTEKGKDVELRCDPISGHTALYWYRQSLGQGLEFLIYFQGNSAPDKSGLPSDRFSAERTGGSVSTLTIQRTQQEDSAVYLCASSLTSLPGYFGNQPQHFGDGTRLSIL.

J is TRBJ1-5 and V is TRBV7-2; weak D call: TRBD1 (6 bases). Germline loops: CDR1 SGHTA, CDR2 FQGNSA. This CDR3 comprises 15 residues. The V gene lost 6 bases and the J gene lost 1 base, with 13 bases spanning the gap. The CDR3 DNA sequence: TGTGCCAGCAGTGTTAGGGGGGGAAGCAATCAGCCCCAGCATTTT. Amino acid sequence: CASSVRGGSNQPQHF.

V and J are TRBV2 and TRBJ2-7, with 7 bases lining up with TRBD1. Germline V lookup: CDR1 SNHLY, CDR2 FYNNEI. The CDR3 loop spans 15 amino acids. V was clipped by 7 bases and J by 6 bases; unmatched bases: 15. The CDR3 DNA reads TGTGCCAGCACCGAATCTAGGGGGCAAGTTGTCGAGCAGTACTTC. Its translation: CASTESRGQVVEQYF. Supplemented by reference TRBV2 and TRBJ2-7, the full variable domain reads EPEVTQTPSHQVTQMGQEVILRCVPISNHLYFYWYRQILGQKVEFLVSFYNNEISEKSEIFDDQFSVERPDGSNFTLKIRSTKLEDSAMYFCASTESRGQVVEQYFGPGTRLTVT.

The chain has TRBV5-4 and TRBJ1-1; 8 bases fit TRBD1. CDR3 size: 15 residues. Trimming cost V 3 bases and J 2 bases; bases outside gene matches: 6. Per germline, CDR1 SGHNT and CDR2 YYREEE (reference sequence). The CDR3 is CASSSPGQENTEAFF. CDR3 in DNA: TGTGCCAGCAGCTCACCGGGACAGGAAAACACTGAAGCTTTCTTT.

V usage is TRBV28 and J usage is TRBJ1-5, with TRBD1 matching 8 bases. J was trimmed by 7 bases and V by 2 bases; bases with no gene match: 7. The CDR3 sequence is 15 residues long. CDR1 and CDR2 (germline): MDHEN, SYDVKM. The CDR3 here is CASSLSQGAGQPQHF. CDR3 in DNA: TGTGCCAGCAGTTTAAGTCAGGGGGCCGGGCAGCCCCAGCATTTT.

V and J are TRBV29-1 and TRBJ2-3; 9 positions agree with TRBD1. The CDR3 length is 14 residues. From germline, CDR1 is SQVTM and CDR2 ANQGSEA. The V and J ends lost 6 bases and 5 bases, in that order; junction bases with no gene match: 9. The CDR3 bases are TGCAGCGTGCAGGGACAGGGTTTAGGAGATACGCAGTATTTT. The encoded protein is CSVQGQGLGDTQYF.

This chain uses TRBV7-3 with TRBJ1-6; D possibly corresponds to TRBD1 (6 bases). The germline V and J ends were trimmed by 3 bases and 4 bases, with 7 bases remaining between them. This CDR3 comprises 14 residues. CDR1 is SGHTA and CDR2 is FQGTGA in the germline V gene. CDR3 amino acids: CASSLDRYNSPLHF. In DNA form, the CDR3 reads TGTGCCAGCAGCTTGGACAGATATAATTCACCCCTCCACTTT.

This clone appeared once. This rearrangement joins TRBV20-1 to TRBJ1-5, with 8 nucleotides matching TRBD1. From germline, CDR1 is DFQATT and CDR2 SNEGSKA (reference sequence). CDR3 size: 13 residues. With 5 bases clipped from V and 4 bases from J, the junction kept 4 bases outside the gene matches. CDR3 sequence reads: CSARGQGNQPQHF. CDR3 nucleotides: TGCAGTGCTCGTGGACAGGGAAATCAGCCCCAGCATTTT.